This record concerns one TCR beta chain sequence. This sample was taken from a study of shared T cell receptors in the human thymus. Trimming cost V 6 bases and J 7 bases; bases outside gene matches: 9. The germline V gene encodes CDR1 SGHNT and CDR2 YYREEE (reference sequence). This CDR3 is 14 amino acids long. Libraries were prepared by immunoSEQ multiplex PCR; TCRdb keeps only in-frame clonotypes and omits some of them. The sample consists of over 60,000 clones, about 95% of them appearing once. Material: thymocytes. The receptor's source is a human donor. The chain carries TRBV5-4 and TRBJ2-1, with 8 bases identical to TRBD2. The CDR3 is CASTALAGMNEQFF. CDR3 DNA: TGTGCCAGCACTGCATTAGCGGGGATGAATGAGCAGTTCTTC.